These 28 T cell receptor beta chains were sequenced from one sample in a study of T and B cells in COVID-19 patients. Each TRB amplification used roughly 250-550 ng of genomic DNA from blood. Multiplex PCR with BIOMED2 TRB-A/B primer pools amplified TRB rearrangements. TCRdb ran MiXCR on the multiplex PCR reads and lists one entry per CDR3 protein. The top ten clones hold less than 30% of a sample with 4,500 to 5,000 distinct CDR3 sequences, roughly 33% of them seen once. Sequenced input: blood. The receptors derive from a human donor who had recovered from COVID-19.

This clonotype ranks as medium-sized. The chain recombines TRBV11-1 with TRBJ2-3; 9 bases map to TRBD1. J gave up 1 base and V 6 bases, and 5 bases lay outside the gene matches. The CDR3 covers 15 residues. CDR1 SGHAT and CDR2 FQDESV come from the germline V gene (reference sequence). The CDR3 protein is CASRPDRGGTDTQYF. Written as DNA, the CDR3 is TGTGCCAGCAGACCGGACAGGGGAGGCACAGATACGCAGTATTTT.

The chain uses TRBV5-1 and TRBJ2-6; weak D call: TRBD2 (6 bases). Germline V gene sequence: CDR1 SGHRS, CDR2 YFSETQ. The CDR3 covers 14 residues. V lost 2 bases and J lost 3, with 6 bases in between. This CDR3 reads CASSLAGGANVLTF. The DNA for the CDR3 is TGCGCCAGCAGCTTAGCGGGTGGGGCCAACGTCCTGACTTTC.

Details on this clonotype: A much larger clone is a single base away; this may be a read error. The rearrangement uses TRBV29-1 and TRBJ2-7; TRBD1 aligns across 8 bases. Per germline, CDR1 SQVTM and CDR2 ANQGSEA. The CDR3 runs to 13 residues. J lost 8 bases, V lost 4 bases, and 10 bases had no gene match. CDR3: CSVVGGQAYKQYF. The CDR3 DNA sequence: TGCAGCGTTGTAGGGGGACAGGCTTACAAGCAGTACTTC.

V usage is TRBV6-2 or TRBV6-3 and J usage is TRBJ1-5; D is undetermined. Germline V gene data show CDR1 as MNHEY and CDR2 as SVGEGT. The ends were cut back, 6 bases at V and 0 bases at J, with 9 bases in the middle. This CDR3 comprises 14 residues. CDR3 sequence (DNA): TGTGCCAGCAGCAGCGGGCATAGCAATCAGCCCCAGCATTTT. Encoded protein: CASSSGHSNQPQHF.

The V gene is TRBV7-9, the J gene TRBJ2-3, with D unresolved. Per germline, CDR1 SEHNR and CDR2 FQNEAQ (reference sequence). The CDR3 has 15 amino acids. Trimming removed 2 bases from V and 7 bases from J, with 16 bases in between. The CDR3 coding sequence is TGTGCCAGCAGCTTAACCCCCCTATCTACTCATACGCAGTATTTT. This gives the protein CASSLTPLSTHTQYF. The full variable domain, in which reference TRBV7-9 and TRBJ2-3 provide the parts outside the CDR3, is DTGVSQNPRHKITKRGQNVTFRCDPISEHNRLYWYRQTLGQGPEFLTYFQNEAQLEKSRLLSDRFSAERPKGSFSTLEIQRTEQGDSAMYLCASSLTPLSTHTQYFGPGTRLTVL.

This clonotype was detected only a few times. The chain has TRBV12-3 or TRBV12-4 and TRBJ2-2, with D unclear. With 6 bases removed from V and 5 bases from J, the gap between germline ends came to 10 bases. The CDR3 is 13 residues long. Here the CDR3 reads CASRATETGELFF. The CDR3 nucleotides are TGTGCCAGCAGAGCGACTGAAACCGGGGAGCTGTTTTTT.

This clonotype has a handful of counts. This sequence joins TRBV18 and TRBJ2-1; 16 bases align to TRBD2. The CDR3 extends over 17 amino acids. Germline loops: CDR1 KGHSH, CDR2 LQKENI. V gave up 4 bases and J gave up 6 bases; unmatched junction bases: 6. The CDR3 reads CASSQMGLAGGSNEQFF. In DNA, the CDR3 is TGTGCCAGCTCACAGATGGGACTAGCGGGAGGGAGCAATGAGCAGTTCTTC. Variable domain in full (rest from reference TRBV18 and TRBJ2-1): NAGVMQNPRHLVRRRGQEARLRCSPMKGHSHVYWYRQLPEEGLKFMVYLQKENIIDESGMPKERFSAEFPKEGPSILRIQQVVRGDSAAYFCASSQMGLAGGSNEQFFGPGTRLTVL.

This rearrangement joins TRBV30 to TRBJ1-4, with D possibly being TRBD1 (5 bases). Germline CDR1 GTSNPN, CDR2 SVGIG (reference sequence). Trimming took 3 bases from V and 7 from J, leaving 12 bases between them. The CDR3 is made up of 13 amino acids. In nucleotides, the CDR3 is TGTGCCTGGAGGAGGGGTAGGGTTGAAAAACTGTTTTTT. It specifies CAWRRGRVEKLFF. The full variable domain, rest sourced from reference TRBV30 and TRBJ1-4, is SQTIHQWPATLVQPVGSPLSLECTVEGTSNPNLYWYRQAAGRGLQLLFYSVGIGQISSEVPQNLSASRPQDRQFILSSKKLLLSDSGFYLCAWRRGRVEKLFFGSGTQLSVL.

This clonotype was counted a few times. The chain employs TRBV10-2 and TRBJ2-1, with 7 positions matching TRBD2. Germline V gene data show CDR1 as WSHSY and CDR2 as SAAADI. J lost 8 bases, V lost 2 bases, and 12 bases had no gene match. This CDR3 contains 16 residues. This CDR3 is CASSESLKERDDEQFF. The CDR3 DNA reads as TGCGCCAGCAGTGAGAGCTTGAAGGAGCGGGACGATGAGCAGTTCTTC.

V gene TRBV6-5 combines with J gene TRBJ1-1; D remains unclear. The germline V gene has CDR1 MNHEY and CDR2 SVGAGI. The CDR3 sequence is 15 residues long. The V and J ends lost 0 bases and 0 bases respectively, with 8 bases between them. The CDR3 here is CASSYSDGLNTEAFF. The CDR3, as DNA: TGTGCCAGCAGTTACTCCGACGGATTGAACACTGAAGCTTTCTTT.

This clonotype was picked up a small number of times. The rearrangement uses TRBV6-4 and TRBJ2-1; 8 nucleotides agree with TRBD2. The CDR3 has 15 residues. Germline V lookup: CDR1 MRHNA, CDR2 SNTAGT. J was trimmed by 6 bases and V by 2 bases; bases with no gene match: 6. The CDR3 bases are TGTGCCAGCAGTGACGGGCGGGAGGTGGGCAATGAGCAGTTCTTC. Protein product: CASSDGREVGNEQFF.

This clonotype was detected a few times. J is TRBJ1-2 and V is TRBV30; 9 nucleotides line up with TRBD1. This CDR3 has 14 residues. V shed 6 bases and J 4 bases; nucleotides not matched to a gene: 9. The germline V gene has CDR1 GTSNPN and CDR2 SVGIG (reference sequence). CDR3 coding DNA: TGTGCCTGTAGACCTGGGACAGGGACCTATGGCTACACCTTC. Its translation: CACRPGTGTYGYTF.

V gene TRBV19 combines with J gene TRBJ1-5, with 10 bases lining up with TRBD1. Germline CDR1 reads LNHDA; CDR2 reads SQIVND (reference sequence). The CDR3 extends over 13 amino acids. V was clipped by 6 bases and J by 7 bases; unmatched bases: 3. CDR3 nucleotides: TGTGCCAGTAGGGGACAGGGGAGACAGCCCCAGCATTTT. Amino acids: CASRGQGRQPQHF. The variable domain in full, completed from reference TRBV19 and TRBJ1-5, reads DGGITQSPKYLFRKEGQNVTLSCEQNLNHDAMYWYRQDPGQGLRLIYYSQIVNDFQKGDIAEGYSVSREKKESFPLTVTSAQKNPTAFYLCASRGQGRQPQHFGDGTRLSIL.

Only one count was recorded for this clonotype. The rearrangement joins TRBV4-1 to TRBJ2-5; D is uncertain. The V end lost 4 bases, the J end lost 5 bases, and 5 bases lay between the germline ends. CDR1 MGHRA and CDR2 YSYEKL come from the germline V gene. The CDR3 has 11 residues. The CDR3 reads CASSLGETQYF. The CDR3, as DNA: TGCGCCAGCAGCCTTGGGGAGACCCAGTACTTC.

This chain joins TRBV20-1 and TRBJ2-1, with 7 bases matching TRBD2. Unmatched junction bases numbered 2, after V lost 3 bases and J lost 3 bases. CDR3 length: 13 amino acids. Germline V gene lookup returns CDR1 DFQATT and CDR2 SNEGSKA (reference sequence). The CDR3 loop reads CSASLADYNEQFF. CDR3 nucleotide sequence: TGCAGTGCTAGTCTAGCGGACTACAATGAGCAGTTCTTC.

This clonotype was seen a handful of times. The chain is built from TRBV27 and TRBJ1-1, with D hard to call. Germline V gene sequence: CDR1 MNHEY, CDR2 SMNVEV (reference sequence). V was pared by 1 base and J by 0 bases, with 9 bases between. This CDR3 spans 15 amino acids. The CDR3 region has the DNA TGTGCCAGCAGTTTATGGGCCAGTTTGAACACTGAAGCTTTCTTT. Residues: CASSLWASLNTEAFF.

This clonotype was seen only a few times. The genes are TRBV19 and TRBJ1-4, with 8 bases matching TRBD1. The germline gives CDR1 LNHDA, CDR2 SQIVND (reference sequence). The CDR3 spans 15 residues. With V trimmed by 7 bases and J by 4 bases, 8 bases remained unmatched. CDR3: CASTPGTGYNEKLFF. CDR3 coding DNA: TGTGCCAGTACCCCCGGGACAGGTTATAATGAAAAACTGTTTTTT.

Within the sample, this clonotype is medium-sized. CDR3 in DNA: TGTGCCAGCAGTTACTCGGGCGGGGGGAGGGAGACCCAGTACTTC. It specifies CASSYSGGGRETQYF. The chain is built from TRBV6-5 and TRBJ2-5; 8 nucleotides line up with TRBD2. The ends lost 0 bases at V and 5 bases at J; junction bases unmatched: 5. CDR1 and CDR2 (germline): MNHEY, SVGAGI. This CDR3 contains 15 residues.

The sample holds a few counts of this clonotype. The chain combines TRBV6-2 or TRBV6-3 with TRBJ2-2; the D is unclear. V was clipped by 9 bases and J by 1 base, with 9 bases between them. The CDR3 totals 13 residues. The germline gives CDR1 MNHEY, CDR2 SVGEGT. The CDR3 loop reads CASSTVNTGELFF. The CDR3 DNA reads as TGTGCCAGTTCGACCGTGAACACCGGGGAGCTGTTTTTT.

This chain links TRBV11-2 with TRBJ1-5; the D is unclear. The V and J ends lost 5 bases and 7 bases respectively, with 12 bases between them. CDR1 and CDR2 from the germline V gene are SGHAT and FQNNGV. The CDR3 is 13 amino acids. CDR3 in amino acids: CASSRGYGQPQHF. The CDR3 DNA reads TGTGCCAGCAGCCGTGGTTACGGACAGCCCCAGCATTTT.

This clonotype is labeled as medium-sized (0.01 to 0.1%). This chain joins TRBV19 and TRBJ2-3; D gene uncertain. CDR1 and CDR2 (germline): LNHDA, SQIVND (reference sequence). The CDR3 contains 13 residues. V was shortened by 5 bases and J by 2 bases, with 8 bases between the two germline ends. The CDR3 DNA reads as TGTGCCAGTAGTCCCTCGGACACAGATACGCAGTATTTT. Its translation is CASSPSDTDTQYF.

The chain has TRBV5-8 and TRBJ1-1; D not certain. The V gene's germline CDR1 is SGHTS and CDR2 YDEGEE. CDR3 length: 12 amino acids. V gave up 0 bases and J gave up 9 bases, with 9 bases separating them. Here the CDR3 DNA reads TGTGCCAGCAGCTTGGTAGGCAGAAAAGCTTTCTTT. Residues: CASSLVGRKAFF.

The gene calls are TRBV12-3 or TRBV12-4 and TRBJ2-1; TRBD1 matches at 11 bases. Trimming cost V 6 bases and J 4 bases; bases outside gene matches: 2. CDR3 size: 14 residues. The CDR3 protein is CASRGQGAYNEQFF. DNA for the CDR3: TGTGCCAGCAGAGGACAGGGGGCTTACAATGAGCAGTTCTTC.

The genes are TRBV6-1 and TRBJ2-5; D not resolved. Germline V CDR1 and CDR2: MNHNS, SASEGT. CDR3 length: 13 amino acids. The germline V and J ends were trimmed by 2 bases and 1 base, with 5 bases remaining between them. For the CDR3, the DNA is TGTGCCAGCAGTGAACAGTTCCAAGAGACCCAGTACTTC. Protein product: CASSEQFQETQYF.

This clonotype was recorded a few times. This chain uses TRBV6-5 with TRBJ1-2; D may be TRBD1 (5 bases). The CDR3 consists of 15 residues. The germline CDR1 and CDR2 sequences are MNHEY and SVGAGI. With 0 bases removed from V and 3 bases from J, the gap between germline ends came to 11 bases. CDR3 residues: CASSYSAGWDYGYTF. DNA for the CDR3: TGTGCCAGCAGTTACTCGGCAGGGTGGGACTATGGCTACACCTTC.

The chain employs TRBV20-1 and TRBJ2-3; either TRBD1 or TRBD2 may supply D (5 bases each). The ends were cut back, 0 bases at V and 2 bases at J, with 9 bases in the middle. Germline assignment: CDR1 DFQATT and CDR2 SNEGSKA (reference sequence). The CDR3 is 14 residues long. The chain's CDR3 is CSAREGTATDTQYF. In DNA, the CDR3 is TGCAGTGCTAGAGAAGGGACGGCCACAGATACGCAGTATTTT.

This chain joins TRBV14 and TRBJ2-2; TRBD1 matches at 7 bases. J was trimmed by 7 bases and V by 4 bases; bases with no gene match: 12. The CDR3 totals 16 residues. CDR1 and CDR2 from the germline V gene are SGHDN and FVKESK. DNA of the CDR3: TGTGCCAGCAGCCTACGCCGGGACAGTGGTTTCGGGGAGCTGTTTTTT. This translates into CASSLRRDSGFGELFF.

V usage is TRBV4-3 and J usage is TRBJ1-3, with a weak D call TRBD1 (6 bases). The germline V gene encodes CDR1 LGHNA and CDR2 YSLEER. V lost 4 bases, J lost 2 bases, and 12 bases lay in between. The CDR3 covers 15 residues. CDR3 loop: CASSPFGGTGNTIYF. The CDR3 coding sequence is TGCGCCAGCAGCCCCTTCGGGGGCACTGGAAACACCATATATTTT.